Included here is one T cell receptor beta chain sequence, with context. Its antigen remains unidentified. The source of the sample is a study of CD8 T cells in ankylosing spondylitis. Study-wide results and limits: Fewer than ten highly homologous variants made up a TCR beta motif that seemed to typify ankylosing spondylitis blood. Matched synovial fluid from ankylosing spondylitis patients was reported to be enriched for disease-linked clones. Disease-linked clones bore a CD8+ phenotype, appearing relatively rarely in peripheral blood.

Quantitative barcoded 5'-RACE was used to prepare TCR beta libraries. TCRdb fed the 5' RACE reads into MiXCR, producing one record per CDR3 protein. This repertoire shows under 130,000 distinct CDR3 sequences, 24% found once; its top ten account for 9% to 15%. The source is a male donor with ankylosing spondylitis. Sequencing used synovial fluid, either unsorted or a sorted T cell fraction (not recorded which).

The DNA for the CDR3 is TGCAGCGTTGCGGGAGGGACCGGGACTAGCGGTGAACCCTACGAGCAGTACTTC. Protein sequence: CSVAGGTGTSGEPYEQYF. This sequence joins TRBV29-1 and TRBJ2-7; 11 bases agree with TRBD2. Germline V gene sequence: CDR1 SQVTM, CDR2 ANQGSEA. This CDR3 region has 18 residues. With V trimmed by 4 bases and J by 2 bases, 16 bases remained unmatched.